The clone carrying this T cell receptor beta chain was found many times. This sample stems from a study of T cells in Graves' hyperthyroidism and ophthalmopathy. From RNA transcripts, TCR beta CDR3 regions were amplified. Using the HTBI primer set, a first-round RT-PCR was run on the TCR CDR3. TCRdb reprocessed the multiplex PCR reads with MiXCR, giving one entry per CDR3 protein. This table has some 250,000 distinct CDR3 sequences, roughly 15% appearing once. V shed 1 base and J shed 0 bases, with 7 bases lying between them. The CDR3 is 14 residues long. CDR1 is MGHDK, CDR2 SYGVNS, per germline. J is TRBJ2-7 and V is TRBV25-1; D unclear. The specimen sequenced was blood. The TCR sequence derives from a woman aged 40 to 49 with Graves' hyperthyroidism that later progressed to Graves' ophthalmopathy. The CDR3 sequence: CASSESVYSYEQYF. The DNA for the CDR3 is TGTGCCAGCAGTGAATCTGTCTACTCCTACGAGCAGTACTTC.